A single sample is the source of the 30 T cell receptor beta chains below, sequenced in a study of CD8 T cells in ankylosing spondylitis. Notes on the study in general: For ankylosing spondylitis blood, a TCR beta motif of roughly 8 highly homologous variants appeared characteristic.

TCRdb independently ran MiXCR on the 5' RACE reads; one entry per CDR3 protein. The sample carries about 800,000 distinct CDR3 sequences, 12% recorded once. Their antigen targets remain unknown. Sequenced input: blood, either unsorted or a sorted T cell fraction (not recorded which). The receptors were sampled from a male donor with ankylosing spondylitis.

The chain joins TRBV5-1 to TRBJ2-2; D gene ambiguous. Deletions cut 0 bases from V and 1 base from J, with 10 bases between. Germline CDR1 reads SGHRS; CDR2 reads YFSETQ. This CDR3 contains 16 residues. CDR3 nucleotide sequence: TGCGCCAGCAGCTTGGAGGTCTTAGAGAACACCGGGGAGCTGTTTTTT. It yields the protein CASSLEVLENTGELFF.

The chain employs TRBV7-6 and TRBJ2-1; D is perhaps TRBD1 (5 bases). Germline assignment: CDR1 SGHVS and CDR2 FNYEAQ. Trimming took off 5 bases at V and 5 bases at J, with 13 bases between the two ends. CDR3 length equals 14 residues. CDR3 in amino acids: CASSPVVGDNEQFF. CDR3 bases: TGTGCCAGCAGCCCCGTGGTAGGGGACAATGAGCAGTTCTTC.

The chain joins TRBV7-2 to TRBJ1-6; D gene ambiguous. V was shortened by 3 bases and J by 0 bases, with 6 bases between the two germline ends. The germline gives CDR1 SGHTA, CDR2 FQGNSA. The CDR3 covers 15 residues. For the CDR3, the DNA is TGTGCCAGCAGCTTGTTGGGCTCCTATAATTCACCCCTCCACTTT. Its protein product is CASSLLGSYNSPLHF. Combining the CDR3 with reference TRBV7-2 and TRBJ1-6 gives the whole variable domain GAGVSQSPSNKVTEKGKDVELRCDPISGHTALYWYRQSLGQGLEFLIYFQGNSAPDKSGLPSDRFSAERTGGSVSTLTIQRTQQEDSAVYLCASSLLGSYNSPLHFGNGTRLTVT.

This chain uses TRBV2 with TRBJ1-1; D not certain. Trimming cost V 7 bases and J 1 base, with 10 bases left between them. The germline V gene has CDR1 SNHLY and CDR2 FYNNEI. The length of the CDR3 is 13 residues. CDR3: CASTINTNTEAFF. DNA of the CDR3: TGTGCCAGCACCATTAACACGAACACTGAAGCTTTCTTT. The whole variable domain, filled in from reference TRBV2 and TRBJ1-1, reads EPEVTQTPSHQVTQMGQEVILRCVPISNHLYFYWYRQILGQKVEFLVSFYNNEISEKSEIFDDQFSVERPDGSNFTLKIRSTKLEDSAMYFCASTINTNTEAFFGQGTRLTVV.

The gene calls are TRBV4-2 and TRBJ1-5; D is possibly TRBD1 (6 bases). Germline loops: CDR1 LGHNA, CDR2 YNFKEQ. V was trimmed by 0 bases and J by 6 bases, leaving 18 bases between them. This CDR3 is built from 17 residues. CDR3 nucleotide sequence: TGTGCCAGCAGCCAAGACGACCGCGGGGGGCTCGGTCAGCCCCAGCATTTT. It translates to CASSQDDRGGLGQPQHF.

This clonotype showed up just a few times. The chain recombines TRBV9 with TRBJ1-1; no clear D. The germline V gene has CDR1 SGDLS and CDR2 YYNGEE. The V and J ends lost 0 bases and 3 bases respectively, with 9 bases between them. The CDR3 covers 14 residues. The CDR3 DNA reads as TGTGCCAGCAGCGTAGTATATTGGGACACTGAAGCTTTCTTT. Its translation: CASSVVYWDTEAFF.

This clonotype turned up a few times. The rearrangement joins TRBV20-1 to TRBJ2-1; D gene unclear. The CDR3 covers 14 residues. V was trimmed by 3 bases and J by 4 bases, leaving 13 bases between them. The germline V gene has CDR1 DFQATT and CDR2 SNEGSKA (reference sequence). The CDR3: CSARAYIRYNEQFF. In DNA form, the CDR3 reads TGCAGTGCTAGGGCCTACATAAGGTACAATGAGCAGTTCTTC.

The rearrangement links TRBV20-1 to TRBJ2-1, with D possibly matching TRBD2 (6 bases). Germline CDR1 DFQATT, CDR2 SNEGSKA (reference sequence). This CDR3 region has 13 residues. CDR3: CRLGRTPSSEQFF. In DNA, the CDR3 is TGCAGGCTTGGGAGGACCCCTAGTAGTGAGCAGTTCTTC.

This clonotype was observed at least ten times. Here the CDR3 DNA reads TGTGCCAGCAGCTTTGGCGGGAGAGTAAGCACAGATACGCAGTATTTT. Translation: CASSFGGRVSTDTQYF. The chain links TRBV5-5 to TRBJ2-3; TRBD2 matches at 7 bases. The junction had 6 bases not matched to a gene; V was cut back by 2 bases and J by 0 bases. Germline CDR1 is SGHKS and CDR2 is YYEKEE (reference sequence). The CDR3 has 16 amino acids. Looking up the rest from reference TRBV5-5 and TRBJ2-3 gives the full variable domain: DAGVTQSPTHLIKTRGQQVTLRCSPISGHKSVSWYQQVLGQGPQFIFQYYEKEERGRGNFPDRFSARQFPNYSSELNVNALLLGDSALYLCASSFGGRVSTDTQYFGPGTRLTVL.

The chain combines TRBV9 with TRBJ2-6; D assignment may be TRBD1 or TRBD2 (5 bases each). CDR1 and CDR2 (germline): SGDLS, YYNGEE. V was clipped by 5 bases and J by 0 bases, with 21 bases between them. CDR3 length equals 19 residues. CDR3 loop: CASSPTAPGTGSGANVLTF. CDR3 in DNA: TGTGCCAGCAGTCCTACCGCCCCAGGGACCGGCTCTGGGGCCAACGTCCTGACTTTC.

The rearrangement joins TRBV20-1 to TRBJ2-3; D not resolved. The CDR3 length is 15 residues. Between the trimmed V and J ends, which lost 0 bases and 2 bases, there was a span of 12 bases. Germline CDR1 and CDR2: DFQATT and SNEGSKA (reference sequence). The CDR3 region is CSARDPRKVTDTQYF. Here the CDR3 DNA reads TGCAGTGCTAGAGACCCTCGGAAAGTCACAGATACGCAGTATTTT.

Only a few counts were recorded for this clonotype. V gene TRBV7-2 combines with J gene TRBJ1-5, with D uncertain. Germline V gene lookup returns CDR1 SGHTA and CDR2 FQGNSA. The CDR3 is 15 residues long. V was shortened by 1 base and J by 6 bases, with 13 bases between the two germline ends. CDR3 amino acids: CASSLGEGLGQPQHF. CDR3 in DNA: TGTGCCAGCAGCTTAGGGGAGGGATTGGGTCAGCCCCAGCATTTT.

This clonotype was recorded many times. DNA for the CDR3: TGCAGTGCTTTACCCCCAGGGGGCCTAGGAGAAAAACTGTTTTTT. Translating gives CSALPPGGLGEKLFF. The chain employs TRBV20-1 and TRBJ1-4, with TRBD1 matching over 8 bases. The CDR3 contains 15 residues. The germline CDR1 and CDR2 sequences are DFQATT and SNEGSKA (reference sequence). V lost 5 bases, J lost 8 bases, and 13 bases stayed unmatched.

J is TRBJ2-7 and V is TRBV15; possibly TRBD1 or TRBD2 for D (5 bases each). The CDR3 is made up of 14 amino acids. Per the germline V gene, CDR1 is LNHNV and CDR2 is YYDKDF (reference sequence). Trimming cost V 1 base and J 3 bases, with 10 bases left between them. The CDR3 bases are TGTGCCACCAGCAGAGTCGGTGGGGGCTACGAGCAGTACTTC. Its protein is CATSRVGGGYEQYF. Using reference TRBV15 and TRBJ2-7 for the parts outside the CDR3, the full variable domain is DAMVIQNPRYQVTQFGKPVTLSCSQTLNHNVMYWYQQKSSQAPKLLFHYYDKDFNNEADTPDNFQSRRPNTSFCFLDIRSPGLGDTAMYLCATSRVGGGYEQYFGPGTRLTVT.

This clonotype was counted only a few times. This chain joins TRBV10-3 and TRBJ1-2; D uncertain. CDR1 is ENHRY, CDR2 SYGVKD, per germline. The CDR3 length is 13 residues. Trimming shortened V by 1 base and J by 1 base, and 4 bases separated the two germline ends. CDR3 sequence: CAISEFDNYGYTF. The DNA of the CDR3 is TGTGCCATCAGTGAGTTTGATAACTATGGCTACACCTTC.

The chain links TRBV20-1 to TRBJ1-1; D call uncertain. The CDR3 consists of 13 residues. V was pared by 1 base and J by 0 bases, with 6 bases between. Germline assignment: CDR1 DFQATT and CDR2 SNEGSKA (reference sequence). The CDR3 DNA sequence: TGCAGTGCTAGAGTAGACCTGAACACTGAAGCTTTCTTT. This encodes CSARVDLNTEAFF.

This clonotype was counted at least ten times. The gene calls are TRBV6-1 and TRBJ1-2, with D unresolved. Trimming took 5 bases from V and 1 from J, leaving 8 bases between them. CDR1 and CDR2 (germline): MNHNS, SASEGT. The CDR3 is 13 residues long. CDR3 nucleotide sequence: TGTGCCAGCAGTATGAAGGGTAACTATGGCTACACCTTC. Translating it yields CASSMKGNYGYTF.

Many counts were recorded for this clonotype. The V and J genes are TRBV5-6 and TRBJ2-3, with 9 bases fitting TRBD1. The V gene's germline CDR1 is SGHDT and CDR2 YYEEEE. V trimming: 4 bases; J trimming: 5 bases; junction bases outside the gene matches: 5. This CDR3 comprises 14 residues. The DNA of the CDR3 is TGTGCCAGCAGCATACAGGGGGCAGGAGATACGCAGTATTTT. This encodes CASSIQGAGDTQYF.

This sequence joins TRBV24-1 and TRBJ2-7; TRBD1 matches 10 bases. Germline loops: CDR1 KGHDR, CDR2 SFDVKD. This CDR3 contains 15 residues. V lost 3 bases and J lost 2; bases outside the gene matches: 3. The CDR3: CATSDPGTGAYEQYF. The DNA for the CDR3 is TGTGCCACCAGTGATCCCGGGACAGGGGCCTACGAGCAGTACTTC.

The chain uses TRBV7-9 and TRBJ1-2; unclear D gene. Germline V gene sequence: CDR1 SEHNR, CDR2 FQNEAQ (reference sequence). The length of the CDR3 is 16 residues. V was cut by 0 bases and J by 0 bases, with 11 bases left in between. The CDR3 protein is CASSLATERSNYGYTF. The CDR3 DNA reads TGTGCCAGCAGCTTAGCGACCGAAAGATCTAACTATGGCTACACCTTC.

This clonotype occurred a few times. V usage is TRBV5-1 and J usage is TRBJ2-7; D uncertain. CDR3 length: 15 residues. Germline V gives CDR1 SGHRS, CDR2 YFSETQ. V lost 0 bases to trimming and J lost 5 bases, with 15 bases between them. The CDR3 DNA sequence: TGCGCCAGCAGCTTGGAGGTCTACAGCTACCACGAGCAGTACTTC. Its translation: CASSLEVYSYHEQYF.

This clonotype has ten or more counts. The gene calls are TRBV20-1 and TRBJ2-3, with D perhaps TRBD2 (6 bases). Germline CDR1 and CDR2: DFQATT and SNEGSKA (reference sequence). V was clipped by 1 base and J by 0 bases, with 8 bases between them. This CDR3 comprises 14 residues. This CDR3 is CSARVSGSTDTQYF. The CDR3 bases are TGCAGTGCTAGAGTCAGCGGGAGCACAGATACGCAGTATTTT.

This clonotype was counted ten times or more. The V and J genes are TRBV27 and TRBJ2-6, with D possibly TRBD1 on 5 matching bases. This CDR3 has 18 amino acids. CDR1 and CDR2 from the germline V gene are MNHEY and SMNVEV (reference sequence). Between the trimmed V and J ends, which lost 8 bases and 0 bases, there was a span of 20 bases. CDR3 DNA sequence: TGTGCCAGCCAAACTCTGGCAGGGATGCTCTCTGGGGCCAACGTCCTGACTTTC. Amino acid sequence: CASQTLAGMLSGANVLTF. Full variable domain (missing parts from reference TRBV27 and TRBJ2-6): EAQVTQNPRYLITVTGKKLTVTCSQNMNHEYMSWYRQDPGLGLRQIYYSMNVEVTDKGDVPEGYKVSRKEKRNFPLILESPSPNQTSLYFCASQTLAGMLSGANVLTFGAGSRLTVL.

The V and J genes are TRBV7-6 and TRBJ2-5; perhaps TRBD2 as D (5 bases). With 3 bases removed from V and 5 bases from J, the gap between germline ends came to 10 bases. This CDR3 comprises 13 residues. In germline, CDR1 is SGHVS, CDR2 FNYEAQ. The CDR3 DNA reads TGTGCCAGCAGCTTCAAGGGAGTGGAGACCCAGTACTTC. This gives the protein CASSFKGVETQYF.

Only a few counts were recorded for this clonotype. The V and J genes are TRBV20-1 and TRBJ2-7; D might be TRBD2 (6 bases). This CDR3 has 14 amino acids. The V end was cut by 2 bases, the J end by 3 bases, with 14 bases between. In germline, CDR1 is DFQATT, CDR2 SNEGSKA (reference sequence). In DNA form, the CDR3 reads TGCAGTGCTAGAAACCGGGACTCCTTCTACGAGCAGTACTTC. Protein sequence: CSARNRDSFYEQYF.

This clonotype was picked up a small number of times. This chain joins TRBV20-1 and TRBJ2-5, with 12 bases matching TRBD2. The germline gives CDR1 DFQATT, CDR2 SNEGSKA (reference sequence). V shed 5 bases and J 5 bases; nucleotides not matched to a gene: 0. This CDR3 is 12 amino acids long. DNA for the CDR3: TGCAGTGCTCTAGCGGGGGGGGAGACCCAGTACTTC. Residues: CSALAGGETQYF.

The chain joins TRBV24-1 to TRBJ2-7; D gene unclear. The V and J ends lost 7 bases and 0 bases respectively, with 6 bases between them. Germline values: CDR1 KGHDR, CDR2 SFDVKD. The CDR3 loop spans 12 amino acids. CDR3 sequence reads: CATRGDSYEQYF. DNA for the CDR3: TGTGCCACCAGGGGTGACTCCTACGAGCAGTACTTC.

The chain links TRBV20-1 to TRBJ2-4; 13 nucleotides align to TRBD2. The germline V gene encodes CDR1 DFQATT and CDR2 SNEGSKA (reference sequence). This CDR3 has 14 amino acids. V shed 6 bases, J shed 3 bases, and the junction held 2 bases outside the gene matches. The CDR3 here is CSAGTSGNKNIQYF. The CDR3 DNA is TGCAGTGCCGGGACTAGCGGGAACAAAAACATTCAGTACTTC.

The gene calls are TRBV4-2 and TRBJ2-7; D possibly corresponds to TRBD2 (6 bases). The ends were cut back, 0 bases at V and 7 bases at J, with 13 bases in the middle. From germline, CDR1 is LGHNA and CDR2 YNFKEQ. CDR3 length: 14 amino acids. CDR3 amino acids: CASSQDWREREQYF. The DNA for the CDR3 is TGTGCCAGCAGCCAAGACTGGAGGGAGAGGGAGCAGTACTTC.

Only a few counts were recorded for this clonotype. CDR3 amino acids: CASTRQGAGEQFF. The CDR3 nucleotides are TGCGCCAGCACCAGACAGGGGGCAGGGGAGCAGTTCTTC. The chain uses TRBV5-1 and TRBJ2-1; 10 nucleotides agree with TRBD1. This CDR3 is 13 amino acids long. Germline CDR1 is SGHRS and CDR2 is YFSETQ. The V gene end was trimmed by 6 bases and the J gene end by 10 bases; junction bases not matched to a gene: 7.